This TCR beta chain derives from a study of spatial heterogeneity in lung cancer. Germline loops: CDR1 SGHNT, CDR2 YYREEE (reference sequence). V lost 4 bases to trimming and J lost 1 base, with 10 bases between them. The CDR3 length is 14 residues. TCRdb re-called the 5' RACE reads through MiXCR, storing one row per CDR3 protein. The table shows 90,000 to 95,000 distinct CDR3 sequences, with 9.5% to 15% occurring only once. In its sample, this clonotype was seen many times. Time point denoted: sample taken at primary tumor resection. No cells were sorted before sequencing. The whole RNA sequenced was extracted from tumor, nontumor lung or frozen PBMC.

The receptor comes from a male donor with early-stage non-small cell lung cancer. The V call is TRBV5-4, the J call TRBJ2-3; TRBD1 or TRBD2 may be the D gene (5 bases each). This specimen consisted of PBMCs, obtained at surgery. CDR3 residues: CASSTGRRTDTQYF. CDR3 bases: TGTGCCAGCAGCACGGGACGCCGCACAGATACGCAGTATTTT.